The 3 T cell receptor beta chains given below trace back to one sample, sequenced in a study of identical twins. TCRdb analysed the 5' RACE reads with MiXCR anew, one entry per CDR3 protein. Of some 630,000 distinct CDR3 sequences listed, about 7% are singletons. The same sample was also studied in work on yellow fever vaccine responses in identical twins.

The sequencing sample was made of PBMCs. The origin of the receptors is a woman aged 18 to 35 in good health.

The V gene is TRBV20-1, the J gene TRBJ1-4; 7 nucleotides align to TRBD1. The CDR3 is 14 residues long. The germline V gene encodes CDR1 DFQATT and CDR2 SNEGSKA (reference sequence). The ends lost 6 bases at V and 7 bases at J; junction bases unmatched: 11. CDR3 DNA sequence: TGCAGTGCCCACGAAACAGGGGTGGGTGAAAAACTGTTTTTT. Translating it yields CSAHETGVGEKLFF.

This clonotype was found a few times. The V and J genes are TRBV7-8 and TRBJ2-2; D perhaps matches TRBD2 (6 bases). The CDR3 contains 14 residues. Germline V gene sequence: CDR1 SGHVS, CDR2 FQNEAQ. With 6 bases removed from V and 5 bases from J, the gap between germline ends came to 13 bases. The CDR3 DNA reads as TGTGCCAGCAGGTGGACGGAGGGGACCGGGGAGCTGTTTTTT. It specifies CASRWTEGTGELFF. The complete variable domain, with remaining parts taken from reference TRBV7-8 and TRBJ2-2, reads GAGVSQSPRYKVAKRGQDVALRCDPISGHVSLFWYQQALGQGPEFLTYFQNEAQLDKSGLPSDRFFAERPEGSVSTLKIQRTQQEDSAVYLCASRWTEGTGELFFGEGSRLTVL.

This clonotype was seen a few times. The chain links TRBV2 to TRBJ2-3, with a weak D call TRBD2 (6 bases). The germline CDR1 and CDR2 sequences are SNHLY and FYNNEI. This CDR3 comprises 15 residues. Trimming took 5 bases from V and 3 from J, leaving 15 bases between them. The CDR3 bases are TGTGCCAGCAGTCAACAGGAGGGCCCGACAGATACGCAGTATTTT. Protein product: CASSQQEGPTDTQYF.